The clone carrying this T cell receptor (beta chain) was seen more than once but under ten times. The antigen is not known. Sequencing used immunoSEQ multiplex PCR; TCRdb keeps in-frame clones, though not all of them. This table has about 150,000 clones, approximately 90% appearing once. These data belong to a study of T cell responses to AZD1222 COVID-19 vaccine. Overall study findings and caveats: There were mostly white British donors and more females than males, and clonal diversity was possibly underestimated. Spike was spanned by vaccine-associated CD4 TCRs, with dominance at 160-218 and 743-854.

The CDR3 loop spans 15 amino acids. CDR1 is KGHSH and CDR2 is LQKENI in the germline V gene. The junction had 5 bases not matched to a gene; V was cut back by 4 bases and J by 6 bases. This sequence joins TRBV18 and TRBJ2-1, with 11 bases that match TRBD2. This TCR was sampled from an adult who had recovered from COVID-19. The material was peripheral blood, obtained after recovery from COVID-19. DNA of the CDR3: TGTGCCAGCTCACTAGCGGGGGGGCTGGTCAATGAGCAGTTCTTC. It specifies CASSLAGGLVNEQFF.